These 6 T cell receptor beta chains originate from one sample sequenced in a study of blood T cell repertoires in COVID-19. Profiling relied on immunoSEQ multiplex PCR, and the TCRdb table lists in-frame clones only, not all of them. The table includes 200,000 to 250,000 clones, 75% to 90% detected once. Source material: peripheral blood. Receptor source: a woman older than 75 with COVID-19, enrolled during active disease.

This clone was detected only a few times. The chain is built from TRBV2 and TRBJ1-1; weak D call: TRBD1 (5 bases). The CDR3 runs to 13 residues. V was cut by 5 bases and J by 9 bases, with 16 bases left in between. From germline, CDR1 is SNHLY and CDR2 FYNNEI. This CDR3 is CASSTNLAGQAFF. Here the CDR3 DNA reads TGTGCCAGCAGTACGAACCTGGCGGGGCAAGCTTTCTTT.

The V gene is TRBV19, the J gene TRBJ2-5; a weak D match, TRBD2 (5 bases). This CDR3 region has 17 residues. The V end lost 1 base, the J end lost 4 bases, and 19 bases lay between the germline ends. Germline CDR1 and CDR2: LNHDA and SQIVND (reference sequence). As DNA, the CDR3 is TGTGCCAGTAGTATAGTTGGAGTTGCGCTAGCAGGAGAGACCCAGTACTTC. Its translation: CASSIVGVALAGETQYF.

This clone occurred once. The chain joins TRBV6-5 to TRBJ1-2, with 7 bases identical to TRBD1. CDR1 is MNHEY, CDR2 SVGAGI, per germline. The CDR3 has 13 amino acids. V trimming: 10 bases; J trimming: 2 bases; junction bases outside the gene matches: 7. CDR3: CATWDRQNYGYTF. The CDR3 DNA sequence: TGTGCCACATGGGACAGACAGAACTATGGCTACACCTTC.

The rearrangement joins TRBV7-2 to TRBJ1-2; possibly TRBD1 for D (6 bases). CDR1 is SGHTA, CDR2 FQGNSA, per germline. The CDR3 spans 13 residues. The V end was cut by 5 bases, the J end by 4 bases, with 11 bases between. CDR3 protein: CASSAGTLYGYTF. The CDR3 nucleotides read TGTGCCAGCAGCGCCGGGACACTCTATGGCTACACCTTC. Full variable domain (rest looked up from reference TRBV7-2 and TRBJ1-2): GAGVSQSPSNKVTEKGKDVELRCDPISGHTALYWYRQSLGQGLEFLIYFQGNSAPDKSGLPSDRFSAERTGGSVSTLTIQRTQQEDSAVYLCASSAGTLYGYTFGSGTRLTVV.

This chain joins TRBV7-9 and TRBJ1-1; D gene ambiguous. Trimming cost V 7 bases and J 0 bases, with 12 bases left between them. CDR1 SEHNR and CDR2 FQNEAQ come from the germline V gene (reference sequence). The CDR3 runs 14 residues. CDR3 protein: CASNRANLNTEAFF. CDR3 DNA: TGTGCCAGCAACCGAGCGAACCTGAACACTGAAGCTTTCTTT.

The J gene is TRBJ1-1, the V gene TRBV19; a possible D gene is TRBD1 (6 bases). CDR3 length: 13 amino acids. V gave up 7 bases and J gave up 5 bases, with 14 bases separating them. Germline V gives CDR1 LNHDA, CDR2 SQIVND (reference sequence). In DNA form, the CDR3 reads TGTGCCAGTAAGGAGGGGGGGAGGACTGAAGCTTTCTTT. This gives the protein CASKEGGRTEAFF.